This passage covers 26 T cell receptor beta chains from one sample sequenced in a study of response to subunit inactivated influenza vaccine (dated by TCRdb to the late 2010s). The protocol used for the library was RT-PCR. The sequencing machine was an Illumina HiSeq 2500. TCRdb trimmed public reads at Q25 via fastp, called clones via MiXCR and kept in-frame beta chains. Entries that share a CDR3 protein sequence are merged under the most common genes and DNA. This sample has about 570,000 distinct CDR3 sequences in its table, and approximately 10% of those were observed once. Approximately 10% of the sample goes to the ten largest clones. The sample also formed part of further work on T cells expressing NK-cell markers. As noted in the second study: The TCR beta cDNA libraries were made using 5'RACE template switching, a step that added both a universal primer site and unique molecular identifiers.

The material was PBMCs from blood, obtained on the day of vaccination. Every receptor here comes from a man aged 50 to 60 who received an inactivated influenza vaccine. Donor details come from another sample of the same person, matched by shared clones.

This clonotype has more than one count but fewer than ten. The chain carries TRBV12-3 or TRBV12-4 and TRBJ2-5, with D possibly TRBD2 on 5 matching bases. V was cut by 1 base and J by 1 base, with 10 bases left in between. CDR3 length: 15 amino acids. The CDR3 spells CASSLVRALQETQYF. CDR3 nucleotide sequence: TGTGCCAGCAGTTTAGTGCGGGCTCTCCAAGAGACCCAGTACTTC.

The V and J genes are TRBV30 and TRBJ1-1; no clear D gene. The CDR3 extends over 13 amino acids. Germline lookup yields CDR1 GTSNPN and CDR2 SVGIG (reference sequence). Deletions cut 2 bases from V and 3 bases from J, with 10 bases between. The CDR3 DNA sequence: TGTGCCTGGAGTCAAGGAATATACACTGAAGCTTTCTTT. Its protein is CAWSQGIYTEAFF.

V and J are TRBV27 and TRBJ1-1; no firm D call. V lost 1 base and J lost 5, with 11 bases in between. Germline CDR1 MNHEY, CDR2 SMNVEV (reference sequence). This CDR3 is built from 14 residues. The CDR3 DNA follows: TGTGCCAGCAGTTTATGGGGTCCTTGGACTGAAGCTTTCTTT. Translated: CASSLWGPWTEAFF.

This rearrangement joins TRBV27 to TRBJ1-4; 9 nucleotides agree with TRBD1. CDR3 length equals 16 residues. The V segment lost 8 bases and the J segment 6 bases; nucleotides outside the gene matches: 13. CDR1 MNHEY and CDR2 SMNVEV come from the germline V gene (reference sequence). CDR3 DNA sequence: TGTGCCAGCTCGAGGGGCTACAGGGGGCGGGATGAAAAACTGTTTTTT. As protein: CASSRGYRGRDEKLFF. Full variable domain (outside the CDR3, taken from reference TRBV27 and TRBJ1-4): EAQVTQNPRYLITVTGKKLTVTCSQNMNHEYMSWYRQDPGLGLRQIYYSMNVEVTDKGDVPEGYKVSRKEKRNFPLILESPSPNQTSLYFCASSRGYRGRDEKLFFGSGTQLSVL.

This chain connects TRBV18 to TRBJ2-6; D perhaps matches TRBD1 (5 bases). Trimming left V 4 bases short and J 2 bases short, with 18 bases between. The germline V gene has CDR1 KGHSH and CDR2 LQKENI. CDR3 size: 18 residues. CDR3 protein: CASSHLGGQGTGANVLTF. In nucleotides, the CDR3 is TGTGCCAGCTCACACCTTGGTGGGCAGGGCACTGGGGCCAACGTCCTGACTTTC.

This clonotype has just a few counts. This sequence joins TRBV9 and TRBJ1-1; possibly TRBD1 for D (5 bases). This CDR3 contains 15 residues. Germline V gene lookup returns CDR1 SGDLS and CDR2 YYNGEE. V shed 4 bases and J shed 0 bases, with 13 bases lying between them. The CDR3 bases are TGTGCCAGCAGCCCCCGGGGGGGGATGAACACTGAAGCTTTCTTT. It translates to CASSPRGGMNTEAFF. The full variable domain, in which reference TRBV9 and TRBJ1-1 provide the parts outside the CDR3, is DSGVTQTPKHLITATGQRVTLRCSPRSGDLSVYWYQQSLDQGLQFLIQYYNGEERAKGNILERFSAQQFPDLHSELNLSSLELGDSALYFCASSPRGGMNTEAFFGQGTRLTVV.

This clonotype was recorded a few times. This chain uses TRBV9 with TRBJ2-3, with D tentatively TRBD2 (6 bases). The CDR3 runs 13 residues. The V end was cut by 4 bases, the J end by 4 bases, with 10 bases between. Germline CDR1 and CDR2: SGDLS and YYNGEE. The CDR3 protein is CASSLRLADTQYF. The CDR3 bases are TGTGCCAGCAGCCTAAGACTAGCAGATACGCAGTATTTT. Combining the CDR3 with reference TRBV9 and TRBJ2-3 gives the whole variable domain DSGVTQTPKHLITATGQRVTLRCSPRSGDLSVYWYQQSLDQGLQFLIQYYNGEERAKGNILERFSAQQFPDLHSELNLSSLELGDSALYFCASSLRLADTQYFGPGTRLTVL.

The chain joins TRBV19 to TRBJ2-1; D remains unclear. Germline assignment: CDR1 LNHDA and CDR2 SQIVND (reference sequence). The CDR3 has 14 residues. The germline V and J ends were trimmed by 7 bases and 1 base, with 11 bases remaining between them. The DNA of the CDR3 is TGTGCCAGTATAAGGGAAAATTCCTACAATGAGCAGTTCTTC. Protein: CASIRENSYNEQFF.

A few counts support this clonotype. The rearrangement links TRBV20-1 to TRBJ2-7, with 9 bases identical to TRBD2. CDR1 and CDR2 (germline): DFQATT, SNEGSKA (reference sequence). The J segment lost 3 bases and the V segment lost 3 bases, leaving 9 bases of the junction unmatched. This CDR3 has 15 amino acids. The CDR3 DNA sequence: TGCAGTGCTAGGGCCCTAGCGGGGTTCCTCTACGAGCAGTACTTC. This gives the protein CSARALAGFLYEQYF.

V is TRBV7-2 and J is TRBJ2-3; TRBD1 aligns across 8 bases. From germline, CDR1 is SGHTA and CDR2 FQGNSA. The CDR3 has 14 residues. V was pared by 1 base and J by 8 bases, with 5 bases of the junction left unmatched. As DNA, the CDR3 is TGTGCCAGCAGCTTAGGGACAGGGAGCCCTACGCAGTATTTT. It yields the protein CASSLGTGSPTQYF.

The CDR3 region has the DNA TGTGCCAGCAGCTTAGCGGCGCAGGGCGCCGAGCAGTACTTC. Translating it yields CASSLAAQGAEQYF. This chain joins TRBV7-9 and TRBJ2-7; possibly TRBD1 for D (5 bases). The CDR3 is 14 amino acids. V dropped 0 bases and J dropped 6 bases, with 12 bases sitting between them. From germline, CDR1 is SEHNR and CDR2 FQNEAQ (reference sequence).

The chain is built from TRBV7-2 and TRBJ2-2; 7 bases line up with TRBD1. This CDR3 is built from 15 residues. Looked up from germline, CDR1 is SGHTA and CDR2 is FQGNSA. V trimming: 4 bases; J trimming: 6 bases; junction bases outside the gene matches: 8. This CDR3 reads CASSSGDRAPGELFF. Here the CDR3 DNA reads TGTGCCAGCAGCTCGGGTGACAGGGCCCCCGGGGAGCTGTTTTTT.

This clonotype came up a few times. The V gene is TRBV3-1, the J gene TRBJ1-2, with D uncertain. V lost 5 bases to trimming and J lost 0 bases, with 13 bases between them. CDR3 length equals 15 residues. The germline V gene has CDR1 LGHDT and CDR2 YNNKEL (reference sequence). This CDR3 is CASSSRVRANYGYTF. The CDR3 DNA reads TGTGCCAGCAGCTCCCGGGTTAGAGCTAACTATGGCTACACCTTC.

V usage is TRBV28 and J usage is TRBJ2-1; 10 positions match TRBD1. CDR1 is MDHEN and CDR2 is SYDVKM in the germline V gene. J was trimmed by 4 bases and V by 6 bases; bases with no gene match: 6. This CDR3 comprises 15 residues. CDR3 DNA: TGTGCCAGCAGGACGGGACAGGGGACGTACAATGAGCAGTTCTTC. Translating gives CASRTGQGTYNEQFF.

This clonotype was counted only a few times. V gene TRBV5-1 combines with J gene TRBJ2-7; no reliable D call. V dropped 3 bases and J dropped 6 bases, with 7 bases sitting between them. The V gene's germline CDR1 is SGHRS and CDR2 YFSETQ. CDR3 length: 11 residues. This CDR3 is CASSWNGEQYF. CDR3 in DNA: TGCGCCAGCAGCTGGAATGGCGAGCAGTACTTC.

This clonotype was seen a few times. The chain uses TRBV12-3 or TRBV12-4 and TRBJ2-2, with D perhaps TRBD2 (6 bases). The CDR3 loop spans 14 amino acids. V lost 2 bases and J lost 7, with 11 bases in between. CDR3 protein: CASSLRQGGGELFF. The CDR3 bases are TGTGCCAGCAGTTTACGGCAGGGAGGCGGGGAGCTGTTTTTT.

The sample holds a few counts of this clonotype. Written as DNA, the CDR3 is TGTGCCACCAGTGACACGGGACACCAAGAGACCCAGTACTTC. Translated: CATSDTGHQETQYF. The rearrangement uses TRBV24-1 and TRBJ2-5; TRBD1 or TRBD2 may be the D gene (5 bases each). Germline V gives CDR1 KGHDR, CDR2 SFDVKD. The length of the CDR3 is 14 residues. Between the trimmed V and J ends, which lost 4 bases and 0 bases, there was a span of 8 bases.

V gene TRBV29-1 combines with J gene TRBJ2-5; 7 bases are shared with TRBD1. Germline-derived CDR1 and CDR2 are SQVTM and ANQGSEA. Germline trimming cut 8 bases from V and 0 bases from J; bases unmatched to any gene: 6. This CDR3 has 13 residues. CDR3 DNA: TGCAGCATACGACAGGGCAACCAAGAGACCCAGTACTTC. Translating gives CSIRQGNQETQYF.

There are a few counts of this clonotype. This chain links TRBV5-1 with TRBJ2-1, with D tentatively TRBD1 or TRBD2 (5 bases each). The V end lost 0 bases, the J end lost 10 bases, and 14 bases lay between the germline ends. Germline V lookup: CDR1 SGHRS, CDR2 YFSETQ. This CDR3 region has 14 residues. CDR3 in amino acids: CASSLVAGSWEQFF. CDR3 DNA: TGCGCCAGCAGCTTGGTGGCAGGGAGTTGGGAGCAGTTCTTC. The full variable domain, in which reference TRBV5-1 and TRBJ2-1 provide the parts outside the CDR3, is KAGVTQTPRYLIKTRGQQVTLSCSPISGHRSVSWYQQTPGQGLQFLFEYFSETQRNKGNFPGRFSGRQFSNSRSEMNVSTLELGDSALYLCASSLVAGSWEQFFGPGTRLTVL.

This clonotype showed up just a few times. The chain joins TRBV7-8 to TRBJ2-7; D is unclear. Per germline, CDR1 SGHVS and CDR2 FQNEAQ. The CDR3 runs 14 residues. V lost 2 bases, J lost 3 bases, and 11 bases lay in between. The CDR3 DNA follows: TGTGCCAGCAGCTTAAGCCAAGAAGGCTACGAGCAGTACTTC. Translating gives CASSLSQEGYEQYF.

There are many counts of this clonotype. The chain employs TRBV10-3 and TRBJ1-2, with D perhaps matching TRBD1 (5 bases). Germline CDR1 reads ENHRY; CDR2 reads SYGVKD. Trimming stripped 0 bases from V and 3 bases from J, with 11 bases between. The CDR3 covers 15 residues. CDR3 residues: CAISESYGTHYGYTF. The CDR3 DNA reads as TGTGCCATCAGTGAGTCGTATGGGACTCACTATGGCTACACCTTC.

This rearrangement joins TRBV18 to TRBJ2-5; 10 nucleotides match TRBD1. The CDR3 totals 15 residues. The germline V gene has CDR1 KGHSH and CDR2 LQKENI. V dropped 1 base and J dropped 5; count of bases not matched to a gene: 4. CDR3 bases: TGTGCCAGCTCACCACGGACAGGGGGGATCGAGACCCAGTACTTC. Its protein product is CASSPRTGGIETQYF.

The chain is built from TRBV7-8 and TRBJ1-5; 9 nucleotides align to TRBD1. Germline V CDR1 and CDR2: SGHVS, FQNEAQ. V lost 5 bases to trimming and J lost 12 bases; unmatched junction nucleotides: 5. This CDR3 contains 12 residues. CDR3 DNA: TGTGCCAGCAGCCTAACAGGGGGCAACCAGCATTTT. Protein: CASSLTGGNQHF.

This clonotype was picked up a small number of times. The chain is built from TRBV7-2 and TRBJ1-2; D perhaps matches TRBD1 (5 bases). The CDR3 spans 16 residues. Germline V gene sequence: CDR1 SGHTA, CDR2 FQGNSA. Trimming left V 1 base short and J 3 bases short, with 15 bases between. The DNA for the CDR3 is TGTGCCAGCAGCTTAGAGATGGGGCCGGCTTACTATGGCTACACCTTC. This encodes CASSLEMGPAYYGYTF. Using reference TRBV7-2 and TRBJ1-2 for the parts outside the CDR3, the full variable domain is GAGVSQSPSNKVTEKGKDVELRCDPISGHTALYWYRQSLGQGLEFLIYFQGNSAPDKSGLPSDRFSAERTGGSVSTLTIQRTQQEDSAVYLCASSLEMGPAYYGYTFGSGTRLTVV.

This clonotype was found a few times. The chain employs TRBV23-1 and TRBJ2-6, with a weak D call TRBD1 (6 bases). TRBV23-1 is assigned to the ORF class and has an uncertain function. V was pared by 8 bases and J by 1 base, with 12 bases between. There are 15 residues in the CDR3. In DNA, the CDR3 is TGCGCCAGCCGGGACATTAGATCTGGGGCCAACGTCCTGACTTTC. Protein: CASRDIRSGANVLTF.

CDR3 DNA sequence: TGTGCCAGCAGTCGAAGCGGGGCCGGGGAGCTGTTTTTT. The encoded protein is CASSRSGAGELFF. The gene calls are TRBV6-1 and TRBJ2-2; TRBD2 matches 7 bases. J lost 6 bases, V lost 5 bases, and 3 bases had no gene match. Germline V lookup: CDR1 MNHNS, CDR2 SASEGT. The CDR3 is made up of 13 amino acids.